The 11 T cell receptor beta chains in this list originate from one sample, sequenced in a study of T cell responses to AZD1222 COVID-19 vaccine. The repertoire was sequenced with immunoSEQ multiplex PCR; TCRdb's copy has only in-frame clones and lacks some. The sample carries some 180,000 clones, 94% recorded once. The specimen was peripheral blood, collected 28 days after the second AZD1222 dose. The receptors here all came from an adult who received the AZD1222 COVID-19 vaccine.

CDR3 in amino acids: CASSAQLSSGANVLTF. In nucleotides, the CDR3 is TGTGCCAGCAGCGCCCAGCTTTCCTCTGGGGCCAACGTCCTGACTTTC. The chain carries TRBV9 and TRBJ2-6, with D hard to call. The ends were cut back, 3 bases at V and 0 bases at J, with 10 bases in the middle. The CDR3 loop spans 16 amino acids. CDR1 is SGDLS and CDR2 is YYNGEE in the germline V gene. Filled out from reference TRBV9 and TRBJ2-6, the complete variable domain reads DSGVTQTPKHLITATGQRVTLRCSPRSGDLSVYWYQQSLDQGLQFLIQYYNGEERAKGNILERFSAQQFPDLHSELNLSSLELGDSALYFCASSAQLSSGANVLTFGAGSRLTVL.

The chain links TRBV27 to TRBJ1-5, with D perhaps matching TRBD1 (5 bases). This CDR3 is 14 amino acids long. Trimming removed 5 bases at V and 7 bases at J, with 15 bases between. Germline V CDR1 and CDR2: MNHEY, SMNVEV (reference sequence). CDR3 in amino acids: CASSGDRKGQPQHF. DNA of the CDR3: TGTGCCAGCAGTGGGGACCGGAAAGGCCAGCCCCAGCATTTT.

This chain links TRBV6-5 with TRBJ2-7, with 7 bases matching TRBD1. Trimming at V came to 7 bases and at J to 7 bases, leaving 10 bases not matched to a gene. The germline gives CDR1 MNHEY, CDR2 SVGAGI. The CDR3 is 13 residues long. CDR3 sequence reads: CASKGSIRGEQYF. CDR3 DNA sequence: TGTGCCAGCAAAGGTTCGATCAGGGGGGAGCAGTACTTC.

The chain recombines TRBV28 with TRBJ1-5; D unclear. Trimming cost V 2 bases and J 8 bases, with 7 bases left between them. This CDR3 has 12 amino acids. CDR1 and CDR2 (germline): MDHEN, SYDVKM. In nucleotides, the CDR3 is TGTGCCAGCAGTTTAGGTGGAAAGCCCCAGCATTTT. Residues: CASSLGGKPQHF.

This rearrangement joins TRBV2 to TRBJ1-1; D unclear. V was trimmed by 4 bases and J by 7 bases, leaving 7 bases between them. Looked up from germline, CDR1 is SNHLY and CDR2 is FYNNEI. There are 11 residues in the CDR3. This CDR3 reads CASSVSREAFF. CDR3 nucleotides: TGTGCCAGCAGTGTGTCGCGTGAAGCTTTCTTT.

The chain links TRBV19 to TRBJ1-1, with 7 bases aligning to TRBD1. Germline lookup yields CDR1 LNHDA and CDR2 SQIVND (reference sequence). The CDR3 loop spans 16 amino acids. The V segment lost 3 bases and the J segment 1 base; nucleotides outside the gene matches: 8. The CDR3 DNA reads TGTGCCAGTAGTATGCAGCCGGGACAGCAGAACACTGAAGCTTTCTTT. It codes for CASSMQPGQQNTEAFF.

V gene TRBV6-5 combines with J gene TRBJ2-5; D is ambiguous. With 4 bases removed from V and 5 bases from J, the gap between germline ends came to 11 bases. CDR1 is MNHEY, CDR2 SVGAGI, per germline. The CDR3 consists of 13 residues. CDR3 loop: CASSLSDGETQYF. The DNA for the CDR3 is TGTGCCAGCAGTTTGTCGGACGGGGAGACCCAGTACTTC.

The chain links TRBV11-1 to TRBJ1-1; unclear D gene. The CDR3 covers 15 residues. CDR1 and CDR2 from the germline V gene are SGHAT and FQDESV (reference sequence). V lost 4 bases, J lost 0 bases, and 12 bases lay in between. CDR3 loop: CASSSSDGLNTEAFF. The CDR3 nucleotides read TGTGCCAGCAGCTCGAGCGACGGCCTGAACACTGAAGCTTTCTTT.

The genes are TRBV28 and TRBJ2-6; TRBD1 matches at 12 bases. This CDR3 contains 18 residues. CDR1 MDHEN and CDR2 SYDVKM come from the germline V gene. The J segment lost 4 bases and the V segment lost 8 bases, leaving 12 bases of the junction unmatched. For the CDR3, the DNA is TGTGCCAGCCAGACAGGGGGACAGGGGGCGTTAGGGGCCAACGTCCTGACTTTC. The encoded protein is CASQTGGQGALGANVLTF. The full variable domain, completed using reference TRBV28 and TRBJ2-6, is DVKVTQSSRYLVKRTGEKVFLECVQDMDHENMFWYRQDPGLGLRLIYFSYDVKMKEKGDIPEGYSVSREKKERFSLILESASTNQTSMYLCASQTGGQGALGANVLTFGAGSRLTVL.

J is TRBJ1-1 and V is TRBV19; 9 positions match TRBD1. CDR3 size: 16 residues. Germline V gives CDR1 LNHDA, CDR2 SQIVND (reference sequence). Unmatched junction bases numbered 9, after V lost 3 bases and J lost 4 bases. The DNA for the CDR3 is TGTGCCAGTAGTATCGGGGAGGGACAGGGTGGCACTGAAGCTTTCTTT. Translation gives CASSIGEGQGGTEAFF.

This chain links TRBV30 with TRBJ2-7; D gene unclear. The CDR3 length is 12 residues. The germline CDR1 and CDR2 sequences are GTSNPN and SVGIG (reference sequence). V was cut by 4 bases and J by 7 bases, with 14 bases left in between. CDR3 sequence reads: CAWNEGIGEQYF. CDR3 in DNA: TGTGCCTGGAATGAAGGTATCGGGGAGCAGTACTTC.